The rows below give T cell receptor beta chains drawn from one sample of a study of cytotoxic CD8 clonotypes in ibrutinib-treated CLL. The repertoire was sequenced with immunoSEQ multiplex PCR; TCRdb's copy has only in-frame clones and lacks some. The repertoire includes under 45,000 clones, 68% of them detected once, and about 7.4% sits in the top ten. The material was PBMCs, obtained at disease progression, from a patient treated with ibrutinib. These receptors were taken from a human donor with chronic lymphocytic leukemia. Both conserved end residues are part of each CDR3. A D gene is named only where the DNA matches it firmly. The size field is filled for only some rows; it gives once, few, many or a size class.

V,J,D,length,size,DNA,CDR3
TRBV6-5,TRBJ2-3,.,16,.,TGTGCCAGCAGTTACTCGAAGGCAGGGGGGGAAGATACGCAGTATTTT,CASSYSKAGGEDTQYF
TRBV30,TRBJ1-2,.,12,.,TGTGCCTGGAGTGTAGGTTTGGATGGCTACACCTTC,CAWSVGLDGYTF
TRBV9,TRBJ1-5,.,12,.,TGTGCCAGCAGCTCGGGGGATCAGCCCCAGCATTTT,CASSSGDQPQHF
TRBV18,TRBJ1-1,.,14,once,TGTGCCAGCTCACCCCAGGGGACCAACACTGAAGCTTTCTTT,CASSPQGTNTEAFF
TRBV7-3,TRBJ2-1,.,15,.,TGTGCCAGCAGCTTAGGGCCGGGGAAGAACAATGAGCAGTTCTTC,CASSLGPGKNNEQFF
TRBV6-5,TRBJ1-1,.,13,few,TGTGCCAGCAGGGTTCGGGGGAACACTGAAGCTTTCTTT,CASRVRGNTEAFF
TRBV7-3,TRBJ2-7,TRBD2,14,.,TGTGCCAGCAGCGTAGCGGGAGGGCCCTACGAGCAGTACTTC,CASSVAGGPYEQYF
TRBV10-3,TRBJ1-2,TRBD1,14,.,TGTGCCATCAACTTACAGGGGGGCTCCTATGGCTACACCTTC,CAINLQGGSYGYTF
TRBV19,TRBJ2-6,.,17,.,TGTGCCAGTAGTATAGTCCAGGAAAGCTCTGGGGCCAACGTCCTGACTTTC,CASSIVQESSGANVLTF
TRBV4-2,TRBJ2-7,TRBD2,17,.,TGTGCCAGCAGCCAAGCGTTAGCGGGCCTTACCGCCTACGAGCAGTACTTC,CASSQALAGLTAYEQYF
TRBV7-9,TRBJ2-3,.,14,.,TGTGCCAGCAACAGCGGGTATAGCACAGATACGCAGTATTTT,CASNSGYSTDTQYF
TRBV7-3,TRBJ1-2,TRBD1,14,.,TGTGCCAGCAGCCAGGGACAGGGGGCCGATGGCTACACCTTC,CASSQGQGADGYTF
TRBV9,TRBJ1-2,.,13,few,TGTGCCAGCAGCGTACACAGTAGGGGTGGCTACACCTTC,CASSVHSRGGYTF
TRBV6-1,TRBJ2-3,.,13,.,TGTGCCAGCGATTACAGGGGCACAGATACGCAGTATTTT,CASDYRGTDTQYF
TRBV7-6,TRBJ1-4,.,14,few,TGTGCCAGCAGCTTAGGTGGCTTGGTGGAAAAACTGTTTTTT,CASSLGGLVEKLFF
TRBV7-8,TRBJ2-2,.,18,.,TGTGCCAGCAGCTCGCTGGGGTCCCTCCGGGCGAACACCGGGGAGCTGTTTTTT,CASSSLGSLRANTGELFF
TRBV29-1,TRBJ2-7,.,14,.,TGCAGCGTTGAAGAAACGCGACAGAGCTACGAGCAGTACTTC,CSVEETRQSYEQYF
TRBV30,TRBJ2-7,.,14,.,TGTGCCTGGAGTGTCCAGACGTTCTCCTACGAGCAGTACTTC,CAWSVQTFSYEQYF
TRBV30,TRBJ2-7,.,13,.,TGTGCCTGGAGTGGCCCACTAAGATACGAGCAGTACTTC,CAWSGPLRYEQYF
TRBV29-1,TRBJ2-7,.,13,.,TGCAGCGTTGAAAACCGGAATTCCTACGAGCAGTACTTC,CSVENRNSYEQYF
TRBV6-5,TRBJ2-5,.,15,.,TGTGCCAGCAGTTACTCGACTTGGTCTCAAGAGACCCAGTACTTC,CASSYSTWSQETQYF
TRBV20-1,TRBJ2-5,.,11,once,TGCAGTGCTAATCCAGGGGAGACCCAGTACTTC,CSANPGETQYF
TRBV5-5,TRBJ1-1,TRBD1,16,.,TGTGCCAGCAGCTTGGGGACAGGGGGAAGTGGTACTGAAGCTTTCTTT,CASSLGTGGSGTEAFF
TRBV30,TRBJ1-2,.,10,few,TGTGCCGGTACGGGCTATGGCTACACCTTC,CAGTGYGYTF
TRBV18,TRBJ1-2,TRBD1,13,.,TGTGCCAGCTCAACCACAGGGGTGGGCGGCTACACCTTC,CASSTTGVGGYTF
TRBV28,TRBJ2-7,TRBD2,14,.,TGTGCCAGCAGCAAGCGGGAGGGCTCCTACGAGCAGTACTTC,CASSKREGSYEQYF
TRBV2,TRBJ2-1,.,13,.,TGTGCCAGCAGGCGAGGGCCCTACAATGAGCAGTTCTTC,CASRRGPYNEQFF
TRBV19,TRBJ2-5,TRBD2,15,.,TGTGCCAGTAGTGTCCGTAGCGGGAGGATAAAGACCCAGTACTTC,CASSVRSGRIKTQYF
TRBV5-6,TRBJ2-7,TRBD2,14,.,TGTGCCAGCAGCTTAGCGGGAGTTTATTACGAGCAGTACTTC,CASSLAGVYYEQYF
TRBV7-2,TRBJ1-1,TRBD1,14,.,TGTGCCAGCAGCAACGACAGGGGCGGAACTGAAGCTTTCTTT,CASSNDRGGTEAFF
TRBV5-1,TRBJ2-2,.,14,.,TGCGCCAGCAGCGGACAGACAAACACCGGGGAGCTGTTTTTT,CASSGQTNTGELFF
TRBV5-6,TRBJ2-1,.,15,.,TGTGCCAGCCGATATACTAATTCCCCCTACAATGAGCAGTTCTTC,CASRYTNSPYNEQFF
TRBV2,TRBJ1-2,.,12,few,TGTGCCAGCAGTGAAATGGGGGGTGGCTACACCTTC,CASSEMGGGYTF
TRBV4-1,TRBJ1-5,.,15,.,TGCGCCAGCAGCCAAGTTTGGAGTTCGGATCAGCCCCAGCATTTT,CASSQVWSSDQPQHF
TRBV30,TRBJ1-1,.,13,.,TGTGCCTGGCGAGTACATCGGAACACTGAAGCTTTCTTT,CAWRVHRNTEAFF
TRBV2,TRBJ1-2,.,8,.,TGTGCCAGCAATGGCTACACCTTC,CASNGYTF
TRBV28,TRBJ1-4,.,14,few,TGTGCCAGCAGTTTATTGGCCGGGAATGAAAAACTGTTTTTT,CASSLLAGNEKLFF
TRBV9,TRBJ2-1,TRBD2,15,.,TGTGCCAGCAGCGTAGGGCTAGCGGGGGCCAATGAGCAGTTCTTC,CASSVGLAGANEQFF
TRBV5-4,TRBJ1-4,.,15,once,TGTGCCAGCAGCTTGAAGAAGGGGTTAAATGAAAAACTGTTTTTT,CASSLKKGLNEKLFF
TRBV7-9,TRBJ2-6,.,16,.,TGTGCCAGCAGCAATCTCTTCCAGGGTGGGGCCAACGTCCTGACTTTC,CASSNLFQGGANVLTF
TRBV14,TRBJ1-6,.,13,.,TGTGCCAGCAGCCAAGATTTGGAATCACCCCTCCACTTT,CASSQDLESPLHF
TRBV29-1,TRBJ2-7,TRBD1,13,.,TGCAGCGTTCAGAGACAGGGGCCCTACGAGCAGTACTTC,CSVQRQGPYEQYF
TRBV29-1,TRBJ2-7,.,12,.,TGCAGCGTTGCTTGGAGGGAACGCGAGCAGTACTTC,CSVAWREREQYF
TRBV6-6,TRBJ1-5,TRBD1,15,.,TGTGCCAGCAGTTTCTCAGGGGGCGGCAATCAGCCCCAGCATTTT,CASSFSGGGNQPQHF
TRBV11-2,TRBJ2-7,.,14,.,TGTGCCAGCAGCTTCGGGTCGGGGTCCTACGAGCAGTACTTC,CASSFGSGSYEQYF
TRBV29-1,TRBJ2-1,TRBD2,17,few,TGCAGCGTTGAAGCTTCCCCACTAGCGACCTCCTACAATGAGCAGTTCTTC,CSVEASPLATSYNEQFF
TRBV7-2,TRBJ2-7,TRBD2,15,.,TGTGCCAGCAGCAGAAGCGGGACTAGCGGGACCAATAAGTACTTC,CASSRSGTSGTNKYF
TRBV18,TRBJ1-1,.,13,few,TGTGCCAGCTCACGGGGAGGGGCGGCTGAAGCTTTCTTT,CASSRGGAAEAFF
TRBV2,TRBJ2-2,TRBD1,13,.,TGTGCCAGCGCAGGGGGCTTCACCGGGGAGCTGTTTTTT,CASAGGFTGELFF
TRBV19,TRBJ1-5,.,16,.,TGTGCCAGTAGTATAGAAGGGATAACCGGCCATCAGCCCCAGCATTTT,CASSIEGITGHQPQHF
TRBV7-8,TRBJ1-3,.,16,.,TGTGCCAGCAGCTTATTACAAGGAATTTCTCGAAACACCATATATTTT,CASSLLQGISRNTIYF
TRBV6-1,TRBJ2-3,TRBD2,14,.,TGTGCCAGCAGCGGACTAGCGGGAGCCGATACGCAGTATTTT,CASSGLAGADTQYF
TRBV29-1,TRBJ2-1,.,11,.,TGCAGCGTTGAGGTGGGACGGAAGCAGTTCTTC,CSVEVGRKQFF
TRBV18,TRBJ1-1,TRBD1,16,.,TGTGCCAGCTCACCTACCCTACAGGGGGCTAGAACTGAAGCTTTCTTT,CASSPTLQGARTEAFF
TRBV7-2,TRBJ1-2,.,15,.,TGTGCCAGCAGCCCGGTGGGGCAGGGGAGATGGGGCTACACCTTC,CASSPVGQGRWGYTF
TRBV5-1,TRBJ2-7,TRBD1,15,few,TGCGCCAGCAGCCCTACGACAGGGAGAGCCTACGAGCAGTACTTC,CASSPTTGRAYEQYF
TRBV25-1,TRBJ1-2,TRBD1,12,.,TGTGCCAGCCAGGGGACAGCCCAGGGCTACACCTTC,CASQGTAQGYTF
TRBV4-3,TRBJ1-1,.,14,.,TGCGCCAGCAGCCAAGATTCAGGGCCACCTGAAGCTTTCTTT,CASSQDSGPPEAFF